This TCR beta chain was documented in a study of blood T cells in healthy people across ages. The V gene's germline CDR1 is DFQATT and CDR2 SNEGSKA (reference sequence). The J segment lost 2 bases and the V segment lost 1 base, leaving 3 bases of the junction unmatched. CDR3 length: 15 amino acids. Using a J-beta primer mix together with a sample-barcoded 5' primer, a second PCR was run for roughly 6 to 12 cycles. One entry per CDR3 protein results from TCRdb running MiXCR on the 5' RACE reads. The table has about 400,000 distinct CDR3 sequences, more than 45% seen once; the top ten hold 50% to 65%. Sequenced sample: blood. The chain recombines TRBV20-1 with TRBJ2-3; TRBD2 agrees at 10 bases. This clonotype originated in a man aged 55 to 70 in good health. CDR3 sequence (DNA): TGCAGTGCTAGAGTTAGCGGGGGGCCCACAGATACGCAGTATTTT. It specifies CSARVSGGPTDTQYF.